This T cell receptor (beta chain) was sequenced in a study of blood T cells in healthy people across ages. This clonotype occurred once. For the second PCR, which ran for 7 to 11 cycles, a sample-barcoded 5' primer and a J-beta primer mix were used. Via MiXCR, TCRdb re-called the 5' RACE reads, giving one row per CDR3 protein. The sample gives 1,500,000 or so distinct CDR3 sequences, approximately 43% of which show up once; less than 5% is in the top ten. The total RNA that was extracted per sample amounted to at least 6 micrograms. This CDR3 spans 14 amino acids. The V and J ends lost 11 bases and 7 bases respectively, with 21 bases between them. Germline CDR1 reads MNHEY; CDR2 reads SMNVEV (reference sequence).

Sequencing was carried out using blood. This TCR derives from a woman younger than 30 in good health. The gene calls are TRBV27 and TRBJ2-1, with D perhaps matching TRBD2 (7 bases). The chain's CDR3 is CAGEGGGYTNEQFF. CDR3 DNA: TGTGCCGGCGAAGGGGGGGGCTATACAAATGAGCAGTTCTTC.